Below, 21 T cell receptor beta chains from the same sample are listed, as sequenced in a study of cytomegalovirus exposure and HLA in healthy donors. Primers for the PCR totalled 60 Vbeta and 13 Jbeta. Sequencing used immunoSEQ multiplex PCR; TCRdb keeps in-frame clones, though not all of them. The table lists under 80,000 clones, 68% of them singletons. Sequencing was done on a sample of PBMCs. Receptor source: a woman aged 25-40 years in good health and CMV-seronegative.

This clone is a singleton in its sample. The gene calls are TRBV18 and TRBJ2-1, with a possible D match to TRBD2 (6 bases). V gave up 3 bases and J gave up 3 bases, with 12 bases separating them. The germline gives CDR1 KGHSH, CDR2 LQKENI. The CDR3 has 15 amino acids. The CDR3 sequence is CASSPGTSDYNEQFF. CDR3 nucleotides: TGTGCCAGCTCACCCGGGACTTCGGACTACAATGAGCAGTTCTTC.

This clone turned up a few times. J is TRBJ2-7 and V is TRBV5-1; 7 bases match TRBD1. V trimming: 3 bases; J trimming: 6 bases; junction bases outside the gene matches: 18. Germline lookup yields CDR1 SGHRS and CDR2 YFSETQ. The CDR3 sequence is 17 residues long. The CDR3 DNA reads TGCGCCAGCAGCTCCAGTCCGACCGGGACAGTGAGAGGCGAGCAGTACTTC. It specifies CASSSSPTGTVRGEQYF.

The chain uses TRBV4-2 and TRBJ2-1; D is ambiguous. Germline V gives CDR1 LGHNA, CDR2 YNFKEQ. Trimming left V 3 bases short and J 5 bases short, with 14 bases between. The CDR3 consists of 15 residues. The CDR3 is CASSQYLGPNNEQFF. CDR3 sequence (DNA): TGTGCCAGCAGCCAGTATCTTGGGCCAAACAATGAGCAGTTCTTC.

On this clone itself: The junction departs from the called germline gene at one end, perhaps through a read error. The chain has TRBV7-9 and TRBJ2-7; TRBD1 is a possible D gene (6 bases). The CDR3 has 13 residues. Germline V gene lookup returns CDR1 SEHNR and CDR2 FQNEAQ (reference sequence). CDR3 nucleotides: TGTTCCAGCAGCTTGACAGGACCCTACGAGCAGTACTTC. Translated, it gives CSSSLTGPYEQYF.

The rearrangement links TRBV7-9 to TRBJ2-7; 10 bases are shared with TRBD2. Germline V gives CDR1 SEHNR, CDR2 FQNEAQ (reference sequence). CDR3 length equals 14 residues. After removal of 2 bases from V and 5 bases from J, the junction contained 3 bases not matched to a gene. This CDR3 is CASSLSGGAHEQYF. The CDR3 nucleotides read TGTGCCAGCAGCTTAAGCGGGGGGGCCCACGAGCAGTACTTC.

The count of this clone is one. This rearrangement joins TRBV7-9 to TRBJ1-3; perhaps TRBD1 as D (5 bases). The CDR3 totals 16 residues. Trimming took off 4 bases at V and 0 bases at J, with 13 bases between the two ends. CDR1 and CDR2 (germline): SEHNR, FQNEAQ (reference sequence). CDR3 loop: CASSSTTAFSGNTIYF. CDR3 sequence (DNA): TGTGCCAGCAGCTCGACGACAGCCTTCTCTGGAAACACCATATATTTT.

This chain links TRBV4-2 with TRBJ1-1, with TRBD1 matching over 9 bases. CDR1 and CDR2 from the germline V gene are LGHNA and YNFKEQ. The CDR3 covers 16 residues. The V and J ends lost 0 bases and 0 bases, in that order; junction bases with no gene match: 2. The DNA of the CDR3 is TGTGCCAGCAGCCAAGAGGGGACAGGGCTGAACACTGAAGCTTTCTTT. Encoded protein: CASSQEGTGLNTEAFF.

The chain joins TRBV15 to TRBJ1-1; tentative D call: TRBD1 (6 bases). Germline V lookup: CDR1 LNHNV, CDR2 YYDKDF (reference sequence). V was cut by 5 bases and J by 4 bases, with 17 bases left in between. This CDR3 has 15 amino acids. CDR3 in amino acids: CATSPRVSGATEAFF. CDR3 nucleotide sequence: TGTGCCACCAGCCCTCGGGTCTCAGGGGCCACTGAAGCTTTCTTT.

A single count supports this clone. This sequence joins TRBV28 and TRBJ2-5; D perhaps matches TRBD2 (5 bases). The J call is in doubt because the DNA end fits TRBJ2-7 better. Germline V lookup: CDR1 MDHEN, CDR2 SYDVKM. The CDR3 length is 17 residues. CDR3 loop: CASSSVGRGITSYEQYF. Written as DNA, the CDR3 is TGTGCCAGCAGTTCGGTTGGGCGAGGGATTACCTCCTACGAGCAGTACTTC.

The chain employs TRBV11-2 and TRBJ2-3; 11 nucleotides align to TRBD2. V lost 5 bases and J lost 1; bases outside the gene matches: 11. The CDR3 consists of 18 residues. Germline V gene sequence: CDR1 SGHAT, CDR2 FQNNGV. This CDR3 reads CASSPRFSGGAGTDTQYF. DNA of the CDR3: TGTGCCAGCAGCCCCCGGTTTAGCGGGGGGGCCGGCACAGATACGCAGTATTTT.

The chain recombines TRBV11-3 with TRBJ2-7; a possible D gene is TRBD2 (5 bases). The CDR3 runs 12 residues. Trimming removed 5 bases at V and 6 bases at J, with 11 bases between. Germline-derived CDR1 and CDR2 are SGHNT and YENEEA. The CDR3 sequence is CASSRRSSEQYF. CDR3 DNA: TGTGCCAGCAGCCGGAGGTCGTCCGAGCAGTACTTC.

The sample holds a few counts of this clone. The same CDR3 arises from other DNA sequences in this sample as well. This chain connects TRBV5-1 to TRBJ2-7; 11 nucleotides agree with TRBD1. V shed 4 bases, J shed 3 bases, and the junction held 3 bases outside the gene matches. The CDR3 runs to 14 residues. Germline-derived CDR1 and CDR2 are SGHRS and YFSETQ. CDR3 sequence: CASSPGTGGYEQYF. For the CDR3, the DNA is TGCGCCAGCAGCCCTGGGACAGGGGGCTACGAGCAGTACTTC.

CDR3 protein: CASSYSGGAGNEQFF. The CDR3 DNA reads as TGTGCCAGCAGTTACAGCGGGGGGGCCGGAAATGAGCAGTTCTTC. This chain uses TRBV6-6 with TRBJ2-1; TRBD2 aligns across 10 bases. Germline CDR1 is MNHNY and CDR2 is SVGAGI (reference sequence). The junction had 5 bases not matched to a gene; V was cut back by 2 bases and J by 7 bases. This CDR3 has 15 amino acids.

This clone was detected only once. V gene TRBV6-1 combines with J gene TRBJ2-7; TRBD1 is a possible D gene (5 bases). CDR3 size: 15 residues. CDR1 is MNHNS and CDR2 is SASEGT in the germline V gene. V lost 7 bases and J lost 0, with 16 bases in between. This CDR3 reads CASKTQGGFSYEQYF. As DNA, the CDR3 is TGTGCCAGCAAAACTCAGGGCGGATTCTCCTACGAGCAGTACTTC.

The chain has TRBV5-4 and TRBJ2-2; 7 bases agree with TRBD1. The ends lost 1 base at V and 3 bases at J; junction bases unmatched: 3. Germline V gives CDR1 SGHNT, CDR2 YYREEE (reference sequence). The CDR3 totals 15 residues. As DNA, the CDR3 is TGTGCCAGCAGCTTGAAGACAGGGTACACCGGGGAGCTGTTTTTT. It translates to CASSLKTGYTGELFF.

This chain uses TRBV5-1 with TRBJ2-5; D is unresolved. Germline V gene sequence: CDR1 SGHRS, CDR2 YFSETQ. The length of the CDR3 is 11 residues. Trimming cost V 4 bases and J 1 base, with 2 bases left between them. CDR3 sequence: CASSLQETQYF. The CDR3 DNA is TGCGCCAGCAGCCTCCAAGAGACCCAGTACTTC.

V is TRBV6-1 and J is TRBJ1-1; a weak D match, TRBD1 (5 bases). This CDR3 has 15 amino acids. Trimming took off 6 bases at V and 4 bases at J, with 18 bases between the two ends. Germline CDR1 MNHNS, CDR2 SASEGT. The CDR3 coding sequence is TGTGCCAGCAGCCTTGGGACTTCTCCGAGCACTGAAGCTTTCTTT. This translates into CASSLGTSPSTEAFF.

Comment on this clone: Sequence at one end of the junction differs from germline and may be a read error. DNA of the CDR3: TGTTCCAGCAGCTCCCCCACAGGTCGGGGGGGTAACTATGGCTACACCTTC. This gives the protein CSSSSPTGRGGNYGYTF. V is TRBV7-9 and J is TRBJ1-2, with D possibly being TRBD1 (5 bases). CDR1 is SEHNR and CDR2 is FQNEAQ in the germline V gene (reference sequence). This CDR3 spans 17 amino acids. Together with reference TRBV7-9 and TRBJ1-2, the CDR3 gives the full variable domain: DTGVSQNPRHKITKRGQNVTFRCDPISEHNRLYWYRQTLGQGPEFLTYFQNEAQLEKSRLLSDRFSAERPKGSFSTLEIQRTEQGDSAMYLCSSSSPTGRGGNYGYTFGSGTRLTVV.

V gene TRBV7-2 combines with J gene TRBJ1-4; D remains unclear. CDR3 length equals 14 residues. Per the germline V gene, CDR1 is SGHTA and CDR2 is FQGNSA. V was clipped by 3 bases and J by 3 bases, with 8 bases between them. CDR3 nucleotide sequence: TGTGCCAGCAGCTTGGAGGGAGCTAATGAAAAACTGTTTTTT. The encoded protein is CASSLEGANEKLFF.

V and J are TRBV9 and TRBJ2-1; tentatively, D is TRBD2 (6 bases). From germline, CDR1 is SGDLS and CDR2 YYNGEE. This CDR3 has 15 residues. V lost 3 bases to trimming and J lost 4 bases, with 14 bases between them. CDR3 sequence (DNA): TGTGCCAGCAGCGCCCTGGCGGGGTTATACAATGAGCAGTTCTTC. This codes for CASSALAGLYNEQFF.

This chain links TRBV11-3 with TRBJ2-2, with a possible D match to TRBD2 (5 bases). This CDR3 is built from 15 residues. V shed 3 bases and J shed 2 bases, with 10 bases lying between them. From germline, CDR1 is SGHNT and CDR2 YENEEA. The CDR3 sequence: CASSFDGGNTGELFF. DNA of the CDR3: TGTGCCAGCAGCTTTGATGGAGGCAACACCGGGGAGCTGTTTTTT.